This T cell receptor beta chain was identified in a study of shared clonotypes between healthy human individuals. Healthy adults negative for HIV, lacking recent acute infections or vaccinations, served as donors. This clone turned up a few times. Its specificity is not known. Other DNA sequences in the sample encode the same CDR3. Method: immunoSEQ multiplex PCR; TCRdb's copy keeps in-frame clones and lacks some. The sample has 2,500,000 or so clones, just under 95% seen once. V lost 0 bases to trimming and J lost 0 bases, with 5 bases between them. Germline CDR1 and CDR2: SGHRS and YFSETQ. CDR3 length: 14 residues. Study conclusions and caveats: The study found about 5% of naive CD4 clonotypes shared across a few donors.

The J gene is TRBJ2-3, the V gene TRBV5-1; D is unclear. The sequencing input was naive CD4+ T cells from PBMCs. This sample's subset: CD45RA+ positively selected. This receptor was taken from a young man in good health. Some clones in this sample may be carry-over from other donors' samples. The CDR3 sequence: CASSLVGSTDTQYF. CDR3 nucleotide sequence: TGCGCCAGCAGCTTGGTTGGTAGCACAGATACGCAGTATTTT.